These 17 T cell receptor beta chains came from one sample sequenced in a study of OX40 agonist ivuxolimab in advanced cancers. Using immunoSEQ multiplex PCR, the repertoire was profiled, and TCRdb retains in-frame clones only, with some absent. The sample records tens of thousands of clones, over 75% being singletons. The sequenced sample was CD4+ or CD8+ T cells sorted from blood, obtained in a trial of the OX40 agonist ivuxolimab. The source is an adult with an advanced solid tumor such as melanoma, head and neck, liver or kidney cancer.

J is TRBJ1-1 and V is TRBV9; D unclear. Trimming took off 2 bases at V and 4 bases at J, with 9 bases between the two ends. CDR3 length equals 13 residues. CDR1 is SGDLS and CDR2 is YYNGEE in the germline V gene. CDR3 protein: CASSVSAGTEAFF. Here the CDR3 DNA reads TGTGCCAGCAGCGTCTCCGCAGGCACTGAAGCTTTCTTT.

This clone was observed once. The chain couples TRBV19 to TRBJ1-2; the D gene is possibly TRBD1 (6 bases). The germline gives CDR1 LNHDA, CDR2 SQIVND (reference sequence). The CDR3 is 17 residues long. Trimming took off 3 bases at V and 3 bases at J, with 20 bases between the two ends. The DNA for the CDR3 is TGTGCCAGTAGTATTCTCACAGGGAGGGCTGGCGACTATGGCTACACCTTC. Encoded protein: CASSILTGRAGDYGYTF.

CDR3 region: CASSLRGYSYEQYF. The CDR3 coding sequence is TGTGCCAGCAGCCTCCGGGGCTATTCCTACGAGCAGTACTTC. J is TRBJ2-7 and V is TRBV6-5; D is tentatively TRBD1 or TRBD2 (5 bases each). The V end lost 6 bases, the J end lost 1 base, and 13 bases lay between the germline ends. This CDR3 has 14 residues. Germline V gene data show CDR1 as MNHEY and CDR2 as SVGAGI.

This chain's CDR3 is CAISPGQGGWNEQFF. CDR3 nucleotide sequence: TGTGCCATTAGCCCAGGACAGGGTGGGTGGAATGAGCAGTTCTTC. The genes are TRBV6-6 and TRBJ2-1; TRBD1 matches 8 bases. This CDR3 has 15 amino acids. CDR1 is MNHNY, CDR2 SVGAGI, per germline (reference sequence). V shed 10 bases, J shed 7 bases, and the junction held 15 bases outside the gene matches.

The DNA for the CDR3 is TGTGCCAGCAGCTTACCTTTCTACGAGCAGTACTTC. Protein: CASSLPFYEQYF. V is TRBV7-8 and J is TRBJ2-7; no definite D call. CDR1 and CDR2 (germline): SGHVS, FQNEAQ. Trimming took off 2 bases at V and 3 bases at J, with 5 bases between the two ends. This CDR3 contains 12 residues.

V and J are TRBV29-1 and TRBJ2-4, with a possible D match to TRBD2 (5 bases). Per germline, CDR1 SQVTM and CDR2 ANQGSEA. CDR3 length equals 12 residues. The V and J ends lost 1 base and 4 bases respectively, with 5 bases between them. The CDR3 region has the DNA TGCAGCGTTGAAGGGGAGAAAAACATTCAGTACTTC. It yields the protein CSVEGEKNIQYF.

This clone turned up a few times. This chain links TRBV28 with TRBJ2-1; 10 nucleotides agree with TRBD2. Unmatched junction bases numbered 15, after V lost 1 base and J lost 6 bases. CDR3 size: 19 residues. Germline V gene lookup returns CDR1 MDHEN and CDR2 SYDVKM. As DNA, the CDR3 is TGTGCCAGCAGTTTATCCCCTTCCACTAGCGGGATAAGGGGCAATGAGCAGTTCTTC. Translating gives CASSLSPSTSGIRGNEQFF.

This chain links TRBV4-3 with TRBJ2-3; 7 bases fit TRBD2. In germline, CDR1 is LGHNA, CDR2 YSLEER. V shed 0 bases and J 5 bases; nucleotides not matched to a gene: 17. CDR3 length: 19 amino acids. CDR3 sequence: CASSQDGRLADYVEDTQYF. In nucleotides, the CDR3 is TGCGCCAGCAGCCAAGATGGTCGGCTAGCGGACTATGTAGAAGATACGCAGTATTTT.

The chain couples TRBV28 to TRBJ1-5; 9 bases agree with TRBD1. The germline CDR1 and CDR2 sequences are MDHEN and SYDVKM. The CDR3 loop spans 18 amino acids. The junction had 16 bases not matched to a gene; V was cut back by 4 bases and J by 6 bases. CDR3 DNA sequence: TGTGCCAGCAGTTCATTTAGGGAACAGGGGGCGTTAAGTCAGCCCCAGCATTTT. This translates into CASSSFREQGALSQPQHF.

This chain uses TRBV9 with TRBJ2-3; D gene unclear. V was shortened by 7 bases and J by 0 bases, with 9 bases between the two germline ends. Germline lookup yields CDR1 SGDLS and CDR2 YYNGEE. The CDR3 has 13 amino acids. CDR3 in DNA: TGTGCCAGCGCGGTCTTTAGCACAGATACGCAGTATTTT. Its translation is CASAVFSTDTQYF.

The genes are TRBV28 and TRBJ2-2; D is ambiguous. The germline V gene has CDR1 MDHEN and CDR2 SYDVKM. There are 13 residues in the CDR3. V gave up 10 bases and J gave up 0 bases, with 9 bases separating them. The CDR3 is CATLGANTGELFF. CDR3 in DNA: TGTGCCACCTTAGGCGCGAACACCGGGGAGCTGTTTTTT.

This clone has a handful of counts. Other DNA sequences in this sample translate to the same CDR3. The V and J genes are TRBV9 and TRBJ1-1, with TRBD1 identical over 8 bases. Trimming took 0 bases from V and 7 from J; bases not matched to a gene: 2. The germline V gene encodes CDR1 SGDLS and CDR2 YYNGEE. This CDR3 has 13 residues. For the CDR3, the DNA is TGTGCCAGCAGCGTAGGACAGGGGATTGAAGCTTTCTTT. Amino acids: CASSVGQGIEAFF. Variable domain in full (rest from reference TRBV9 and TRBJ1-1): DSGVTQTPKHLITATGQRVTLRCSPRSGDLSVYWYQQSLDQGLQFLIQYYNGEERAKGNILERFSAQQFPDLHSELNLSSLELGDSALYFCASSVGQGIEAFFGQGTRLTVV.

The CDR3 DNA follows: TGTGCCAGCAGTGACATGGGCTCCTACGAGCAGTACTTC. It is translated as CASSDMGSYEQYF. This chain links TRBV25-1 with TRBJ2-7; D remains unclear. Trimming left V 3 bases short and J 0 bases short, with 6 bases between. The CDR3 spans 13 residues. Germline CDR1 and CDR2: MGHDK and SYGVNS.

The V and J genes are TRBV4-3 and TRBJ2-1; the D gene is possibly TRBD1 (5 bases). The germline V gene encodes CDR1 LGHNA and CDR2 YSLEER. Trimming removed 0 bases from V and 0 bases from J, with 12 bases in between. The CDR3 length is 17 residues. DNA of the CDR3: TGCGCCAGCAGCCAAGACAGGCGGACACCCTCCTACAATGAGCAGTTCTTC. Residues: CASSQDRRTPSYNEQFF.

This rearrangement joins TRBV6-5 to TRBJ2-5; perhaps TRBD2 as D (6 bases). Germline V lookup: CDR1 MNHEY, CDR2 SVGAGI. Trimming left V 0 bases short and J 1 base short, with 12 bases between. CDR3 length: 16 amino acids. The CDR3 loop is CASSYSEGEGQETQYF. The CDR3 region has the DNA TGTGCCAGCAGTTACTCGGAGGGAGAGGGCCAAGAGACCCAGTACTTC.

The CDR3 region has the DNA TGTGCCAGCAGTCTTGGGACAGGCCAAGAGACCCAGTACTTC. Amino acids: CASSLGTGQETQYF. The chain links TRBV6-5 to TRBJ2-5; 8 bases match TRBD1. Losses at the gene ends were 5 bases for V and 1 base for J; bases not matched to a gene: 3. Germline CDR1 MNHEY, CDR2 SVGAGI. CDR3 length: 14 amino acids.

The CDR3 loop is CASSPTGGADTQYF. The CDR3 DNA is TGTGCCAGCTCACCTACCGGGGGCGCAGATACGCAGTATTTT. V is TRBV18 and J is TRBJ2-3, with D perhaps given as TRBD1 or TRBD2 (6 bases each). The germline V gene encodes CDR1 KGHSH and CDR2 LQKENI. V dropped 3 bases and J dropped 4 bases, with 11 bases sitting between them. The CDR3 spans 14 residues.